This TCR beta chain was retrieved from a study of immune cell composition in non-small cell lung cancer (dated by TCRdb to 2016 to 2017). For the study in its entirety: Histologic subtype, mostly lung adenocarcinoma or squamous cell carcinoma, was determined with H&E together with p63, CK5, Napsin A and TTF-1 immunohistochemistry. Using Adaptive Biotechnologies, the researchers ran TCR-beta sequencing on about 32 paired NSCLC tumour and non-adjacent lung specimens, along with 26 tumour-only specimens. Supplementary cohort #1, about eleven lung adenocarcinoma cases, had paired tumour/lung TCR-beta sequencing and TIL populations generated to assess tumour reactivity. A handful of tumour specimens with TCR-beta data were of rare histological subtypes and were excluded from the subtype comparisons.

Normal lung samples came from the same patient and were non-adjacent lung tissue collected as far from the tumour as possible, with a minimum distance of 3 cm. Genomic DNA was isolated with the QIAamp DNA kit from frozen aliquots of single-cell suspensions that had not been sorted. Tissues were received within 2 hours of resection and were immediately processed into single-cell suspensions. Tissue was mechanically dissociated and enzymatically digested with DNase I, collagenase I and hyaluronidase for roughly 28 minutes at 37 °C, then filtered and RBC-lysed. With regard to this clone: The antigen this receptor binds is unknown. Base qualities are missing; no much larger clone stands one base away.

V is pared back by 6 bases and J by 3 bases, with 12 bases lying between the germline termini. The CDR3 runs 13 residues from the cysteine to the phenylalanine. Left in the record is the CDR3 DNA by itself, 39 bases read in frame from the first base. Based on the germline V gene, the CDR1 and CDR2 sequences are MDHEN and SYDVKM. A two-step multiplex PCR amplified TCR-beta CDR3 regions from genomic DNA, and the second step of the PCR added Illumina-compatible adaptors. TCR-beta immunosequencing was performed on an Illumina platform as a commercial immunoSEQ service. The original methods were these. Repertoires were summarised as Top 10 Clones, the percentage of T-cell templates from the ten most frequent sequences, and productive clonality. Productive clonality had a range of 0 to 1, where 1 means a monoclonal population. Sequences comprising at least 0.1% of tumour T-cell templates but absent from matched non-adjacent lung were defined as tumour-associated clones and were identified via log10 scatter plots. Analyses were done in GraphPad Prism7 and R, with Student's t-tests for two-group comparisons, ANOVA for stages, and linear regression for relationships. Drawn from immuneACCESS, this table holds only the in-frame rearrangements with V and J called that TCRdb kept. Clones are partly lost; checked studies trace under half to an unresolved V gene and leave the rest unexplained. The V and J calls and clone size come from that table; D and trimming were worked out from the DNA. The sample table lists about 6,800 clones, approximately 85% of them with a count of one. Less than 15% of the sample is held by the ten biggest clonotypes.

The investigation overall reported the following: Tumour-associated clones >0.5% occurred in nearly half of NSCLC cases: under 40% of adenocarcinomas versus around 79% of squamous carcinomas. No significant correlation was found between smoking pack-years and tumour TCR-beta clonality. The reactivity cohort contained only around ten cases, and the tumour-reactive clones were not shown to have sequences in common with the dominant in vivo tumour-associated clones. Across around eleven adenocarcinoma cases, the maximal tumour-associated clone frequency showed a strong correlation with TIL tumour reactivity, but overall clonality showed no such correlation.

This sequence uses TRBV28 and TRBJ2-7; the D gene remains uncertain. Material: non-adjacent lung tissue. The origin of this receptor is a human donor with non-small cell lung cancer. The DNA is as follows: TGTGCCAGCAGCCCCTGGGCCCTCTACGAGCAGTACTTC. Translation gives CASSPWALYEQYF.